The clone carrying this T cell receptor beta chain was picked up one time. What it binds is not known. Using immunoSEQ multiplex PCR, the repertoire was profiled, and TCRdb retains in-frame clones only, with some absent. The sample carries more than 150,000 clones, roughly nine tenths recorded once. Germline loops: CDR1 MNHNS, CDR2 SASEGT. V lost 1 base to trimming and J lost 7 bases, with 10 bases between them. CDR3 length equals 14 residues. The source of the sample is a study of T cell responses to AZD1222 COVID-19 vaccine. General observations from the study: Breadth and depth of Spike-specific TCRs rose after two AZD1222 doses. Within unmutated variant regions lay the reported targets of nearly half of spike-specific TCRs. The sample set comprised mostly white British donors with more females, and clonal diversity was possibly underestimated.

This TCR was sampled from an adult who received the AZD1222 COVID-19 vaccine. The material was peripheral blood, obtained 28 days after the second AZD1222 dose. The genes are TRBV6-1 and TRBJ1-4; a possible D gene is TRBD1 (5 bases). The CDR3 region is CASSEGTRGEKLFF. The DNA for the CDR3 is TGTGCCAGCAGTGAAGGGACACGGGGTGAAAAACTGTTTTTT.